This TCR beta chain is drawn from a study of T cell repertoires in cytomegalovirus infection. Turning to the study itself: Signatures in public TCR beta sequences pointed to both CMV infection and matching HLA type.

The length of the CDR3 is 15 residues. The germline V gene has CDR1 ENHRY and CDR2 SYGVKD. About this clonotype itself: Its target is unknown. The junction departs from germline at one end; a sequencing error may be responsible.

TCRdb processed the reads anew with MiXCR; each CDR3 protein has one entry. Among 340,000 or so distinct CDR3 sequences listed, roughly 25% were seen once. The V and J genes are TRBV10-3 and TRBJ1-3, with D unclear. The TCR comes from a human donor in good health (CMV status not recorded). Some clones in this sample may be carry-over from other donors' samples. Sequencing was performed on cultured PBMCs, taken from culture after CMV antigen stimulation. CDR3: CAISQTFALGDTIYF. In nucleotides, the CDR3 is TGTGCCATCAGCCAAACCTTCGCCCTTGGAGACACCATATATTTT.